This entry lists 3 T cell receptor beta chains sequenced from one sample in a study of blood T cells in healthy people across ages. The use of a sample-barcoded 5' primer and a J-beta primer mix characterized a second PCR of about 7 to 12 cycles. TCRdb analysed the 5' RACE reads with MiXCR anew, one entry per CDR3 protein. This sample has fewer than 1,000,000 distinct CDR3 sequences, with approximately 44% found just once. What was sequenced was blood. The receptor source for this set is a man aged 60 to 69 in good health.

The gene calls are TRBV11-2 and TRBJ1-2; possibly TRBD1 for D (6 bases). V lost 4 bases and J lost 0, with 12 bases in between. Germline loops: CDR1 SGHAT, CDR2 FQNNGV. The CDR3 has 15 residues. The CDR3 loop reads CASSSTGLANYGYTF. The CDR3, as DNA: TGTGCCAGCAGCTCAACAGGGTTAGCTAACTATGGCTACACCTTC.

V gene TRBV4-3 combines with J gene TRBJ2-7, with 8 nucleotides matching TRBD1. V trimming: 4 bases; J trimming: 4 bases; junction bases outside the gene matches: 9. The CDR3 runs to 15 residues. Germline values: CDR1 LGHNA, CDR2 YSLEER. The DNA of the CDR3 is TGCGCCAGCAGCCGAAGTCCCGGGACAGGATACGAGCAGTACTTC. Residues: CASSRSPGTGYEQYF.

This clonotype was counted a few times. The chain uses TRBV7-2 and TRBJ2-1; D gene unclear. This CDR3 spans 16 amino acids. The germline V gene has CDR1 SGHTA and CDR2 FQGNSA. V was trimmed by 3 bases and J by 1 base, leaving 13 bases between them. The CDR3 region has the DNA TGTGCCAGCAGCTTTCAACCAGCCCTTTCCTACAATGAGCAGTTCTTC. Amino acids: CASSFQPALSYNEQFF.